One sample yielded the 27 T cell receptor beta chains listed below, sequenced in a study of PD-1 blockade in classical Hodgkin lymphoma. No patient escaped relapse after autologous stem cell transplantation, and brentuximab vedotin exposure varied. The repertoire was sequenced with immunoSEQ multiplex PCR; TCRdb's copy has only in-frame clones and lacks some. The table includes around 50,000 clones, approximately 89% detected once. Source: peripheral blood mononuclear cells (PBMCs), taken before the second cycle of nivolumab. These receptors were collected from a human donor with classical Hodgkin lymphoma.

J is TRBJ1-2 and V is TRBV7-8, with D tentatively TRBD1 (6 bases). The germline CDR1 and CDR2 sequences are SGHVS and FQNEAQ. The CDR3 length is 16 residues. Trimming left V 1 base short and J 0 bases short, with 12 bases between. In nucleotides, the CDR3 is TGTGCCAGCAGCTTAGTATTGGCAGGGGCTAACTATGGCTACACCTTC. Amino acid sequence: CASSLVLAGANYGYTF.

The chain couples TRBV10-2 to TRBJ2-6; D is ambiguous. Germline-derived CDR1 and CDR2 are WSHSY and SAAADI. V was clipped by 3 bases and J by 0 bases, with 12 bases between them. The CDR3 has 17 amino acids. The chain's CDR3 is CASSEVLQSSGANVLTF. CDR3 nucleotide sequence: TGCGCCAGCAGTGAAGTTCTGCAGTCCTCTGGGGCCAACGTCCTGACTTTC.

This clone was observed a single time. This chain joins TRBV27 and TRBJ2-1; D is ambiguous. The V end was cut by 0 bases, the J end by 2 bases, with 11 bases between. CDR1 is MNHEY, CDR2 SMNVEV, per germline (reference sequence). CDR3 length: 16 amino acids. The CDR3 DNA is TGTGCCAGCAGTTTATCGGGCGGCTCGGCCTACAATGAGCAGTTCTTC. Its protein is CASSLSGGSAYNEQFF.

J is TRBJ2-1 and V is TRBV28, with D perhaps matching TRBD1 (6 bases). CDR1 and CDR2 (germline): MDHEN, SYDVKM. Trimming removed 4 bases at V and 6 bases at J, with 19 bases between. The CDR3 sequence is 16 residues long. CDR3 DNA: TGTGCCAGCAGTTCTCCAGGGGTTTCACGGGTCAATGAGCAGTTCTTC. Translation: CASSSPGVSRVNEQFF.

The chain has TRBV4-3 and TRBJ2-3; 13 bases map to TRBD2. CDR1 is LGHNA, CDR2 YSLEER, per germline. With V trimmed by 3 bases and J by 3 bases, 3 bases remained unmatched. The CDR3 contains 16 residues. CDR3 sequence reads: CASSHLLAGGTDTQYF. The CDR3 region has the DNA TGCGCCAGCAGCCACCTACTAGCGGGAGGGACAGATACGCAGTATTTT.

By share of the sample, this clone is medium-sized. This chain joins TRBV6-1 and TRBJ2-7, with 8 bases aligning to TRBD1. CDR1 is MNHNS, CDR2 SASEGT, per germline. The CDR3 contains 14 residues. With V trimmed by 5 bases and J by 2 bases, 5 bases remained unmatched. CDR3 bases: TGTGCCAGCAGTTTACAGGGGGTAACCTACGAGCAGTACTTC. This gives the protein CASSLQGVTYEQYF.

Here the CDR3 DNA reads TGTGCCAGCAGTGAAGCGCTGGGAAGTTATAATTCACCCCTCCACTTT. Encoded protein: CASSEALGSYNSPLHF. This chain links TRBV6-1 with TRBJ1-6; D gene ambiguous. Germline CDR1 MNHNS, CDR2 SASEGT. V lost 0 bases to trimming and J lost 4 bases, with 10 bases between them. CDR3 length: 16 amino acids.

This sequence joins TRBV7-2 and TRBJ2-3; D is ambiguous. The CDR3 is 17 amino acids. The germline V gene encodes CDR1 SGHTA and CDR2 FQGNSA. V lost 1 base, J lost 4 bases, and 18 bases lay in between. This CDR3 reads CASSLGSGGYRADTQYF. CDR3 bases: TGTGCCAGCAGCTTAGGCTCCGGTGGGTATCGCGCAGATACGCAGTATTTT.

This chain joins TRBV19 and TRBJ2-3; 8 positions agree with TRBD2. Germline CDR1 reads LNHDA; CDR2 reads SQIVND (reference sequence). The CDR3 runs 19 residues. V gave up 0 bases and J gave up 0 bases; unmatched junction bases: 11. CDR3 coding DNA: TGTGCCAGTAGTATAGATTTGGGACCGGGGGGGCCGAGCACAGATACGCAGTATTTT. Protein sequence: CASSIDLGPGGPSTDTQYF.

The rearrangement joins TRBV5-1 to TRBJ2-7, with 8 bases aligning to TRBD1. This CDR3 contains 17 residues. Trimming removed 0 bases from V and 4 bases from J; junction bases left unmatched: 12. Per germline, CDR1 SGHRS and CDR2 YFSETQ. CDR3 nucleotide sequence: TGCGCCAGCAGCTTGGGCCTTTTGGGGACAGGACCTTACGAGCAGTACTTC. Translating gives CASSLGLLGTGPYEQYF.

V is TRBV7-6 and J is TRBJ1-6; D is unresolved. Germline assignment: CDR1 SGHVS and CDR2 FNYEAQ. This CDR3 is 15 amino acids long. V lost 1 base and J lost 7, with 11 bases in between. The CDR3 loop is CASSLVRTANSPLHF. The CDR3 DNA is TGTGCCAGCAGCTTAGTGAGGACCGCGAATTCACCCCTCCACTTT.

The chain uses TRBV7-9 and TRBJ2-7, with TRBD1 as a possible D gene (6 bases). CDR1 is SEHNR, CDR2 FQNEAQ, per germline (reference sequence). V gave up 2 bases and J gave up 4 bases, with 9 bases separating them. This CDR3 has 13 amino acids. The CDR3 loop reads CASSLTQGYEQYF. CDR3 nucleotides: TGTGCCAGCAGCTTAACTCAGGGGTACGAGCAGTACTTC.

The CDR3 region is CASRRQAPRYGYTF. In DNA, the CDR3 is TGTGCCAGCAGGAGACAGGCGCCTAGGTATGGCTACACCTTC. The V gene is TRBV28, the J gene TRBJ1-2, with a possible D match to TRBD1 (6 bases). V dropped 6 bases and J dropped 5 bases, with 16 bases sitting between them. The CDR3 is 14 residues long. Germline CDR1 and CDR2: MDHEN and SYDVKM.

The chain employs TRBV2 and TRBJ1-6; D gene ambiguous. The CDR3 sequence is 16 residues long. Between the trimmed V and J ends, which lost 2 bases and 6 bases, there was a span of 14 bases. Germline loops: CDR1 SNHLY, CDR2 FYNNEI. The CDR3 loop reads CASSETTPRGNSPLHF. In DNA, the CDR3 is TGTGCCAGCAGTGAAACCACACCACGGGGTAATTCACCCCTCCACTTT.

This rearrangement joins TRBV7-3 to TRBJ2-2; D could derive from TRBD1 or TRBD2 (5 bases each). The CDR3 runs 17 residues. Germline V gives CDR1 SGHTA, CDR2 FQGTGA. The V end lost 1 base, the J end lost 4 bases, and 16 bases lay between the germline ends. The CDR3 protein is CASSLRGVALGTGELFF. CDR3 nucleotide sequence: TGTGCCAGCAGCTTAAGAGGGGTAGCGTTAGGCACCGGGGAGCTGTTTTTT.

The V call is TRBV7-9, the J call TRBJ2-1, with TRBD1 identical over 10 bases. The CDR3 runs 19 residues. The V and J ends lost 0 bases and 1 base, in that order; junction bases with no gene match: 9. CDR1 SEHNR and CDR2 FQNEAQ come from the germline V gene (reference sequence). The CDR3 here is CASSLAGTGDVVSYNEQFF. In DNA form, the CDR3 reads TGTGCCAGCAGCTTAGCGGGGACAGGGGATGTCGTTTCCTACAATGAGCAGTTCTTC. Complete variable domain (other parts from reference TRBV7-9 and TRBJ2-1): DTGVSQNPRHKITKRGQNVTFRCDPISEHNRLYWYRQTLGQGPEFLTYFQNEAQLEKSRLLSDRFSAERPKGSFSTLEIQRTEQGDSAMYLCASSLAGTGDVVSYNEQFFGPGTRLTVL.

The V call is TRBV2, the J call TRBJ2-1; D is possibly TRBD2 (5 bases). V shed 3 bases and J shed 6 bases, with 6 bases lying between them. The germline gives CDR1 SNHLY, CDR2 FYNNEI. This CDR3 contains 12 residues. CDR3 protein: CASSERVNEQFF. CDR3 nucleotide sequence: TGTGCCAGCAGTGAGAGGGTCAATGAGCAGTTCTTC.

The rearrangement links TRBV19 to TRBJ2-2; 15 bases map to TRBD2. The CDR3 runs 18 residues. The germline V gene encodes CDR1 LNHDA and CDR2 SQIVND (reference sequence). With 3 bases clipped from V and 4 bases from J, the junction kept 6 bases outside the gene matches. The CDR3 DNA reads as TGTGCCAGTAGTATGGAGGGACTAGCGGGAGGCGGCACCGGGGAGCTGTTTTTT. As protein: CASSMEGLAGGGTGELFF.

The chain recombines TRBV7-9 with TRBJ2-7; 8 nucleotides agree with TRBD2. V was clipped by 5 bases and J by 2 bases; unmatched bases: 5. Germline-derived CDR1 and CDR2 are SEHNR and FQNEAQ (reference sequence). The CDR3 runs 14 residues. For the CDR3, the DNA is TGTGCCAGCAGCCCAACGGGGGGGCCCTACGAGCAGTACTTC. Residues: CASSPTGGPYEQYF.

This chain uses TRBV2 with TRBJ1-5; 9 bases map to TRBD1. The CDR3 consists of 15 residues. V trimming: 7 bases; J trimming: 5 bases; junction bases outside the gene matches: 9. Looked up from germline, CDR1 is SNHLY and CDR2 is FYNNEI. CDR3 amino acids: CASTGGTGRDQPQHF. In nucleotides, the CDR3 is TGTGCCAGCACTGGCGGGACAGGGAGAGATCAGCCCCAGCATTTT.

This chain links TRBV27 with TRBJ2-6; no clear D. V shed 1 base and J shed 0 bases, with 7 bases lying between them. CDR1 and CDR2 (germline): MNHEY, SMNVEV (reference sequence). The CDR3 extends over 16 amino acids. CDR3 DNA: TGTGCCAGCAGTTTATTGGGCAGCTCTGGGGCCAACGTCCTGACTTTC. This codes for CASSLLGSSGANVLTF.

The chain links TRBV5-1 to TRBJ1-1; 7 bases fit TRBD1. From germline, CDR1 is SGHRS and CDR2 YFSETQ. The V segment lost 0 bases and the J segment 11 bases; nucleotides outside the gene matches: 7. The CDR3 is made up of 13 amino acids. Written as DNA, the CDR3 is TGCGCCAGCAGCTTGGCCGGGGACAGCGGTGCTTTCTTT. Residues: CASSLAGDSGAFF.

Worth noting for this clone: A much larger clone sits a single nucleotide away, making a read error possible. The same CDR3 also results from other DNA sequences found in this sample. The CDR3 region has the DNA TGTGCCAGCAGCCAAGATACCTACGAGCAGTACTTC. Its translation: CASSQDTYEQYF. The chain uses TRBV4-2 and TRBJ2-7; D is unresolved. CDR1 is LGHNA and CDR2 is YNFKEQ in the germline V gene. This CDR3 is 12 amino acids long. V gave up 0 bases and J gave up 2 bases, with 2 bases separating them.

V usage is TRBV6-1 and J usage is TRBJ2-1; D possibly matches TRBD1 or TRBD2 (5 bases each). The CDR3 consists of 14 residues. Deletions cut 2 bases from V and 5 bases from J, with 10 bases between. CDR1 is MNHNS and CDR2 is SASEGT in the germline V gene. CDR3 region: CASSEPGRHNEQFF. For the CDR3, the DNA is TGTGCCAGCAGTGAACCGGGACGCCACAATGAGCAGTTCTTC.

This clone was recorded only once. This chain links TRBV5-6 with TRBJ2-2, with D perhaps TRBD1 (6 bases). V dropped 4 bases and J dropped 4 bases, with 17 bases sitting between them. The CDR3 is made up of 16 amino acids. Germline-derived CDR1 and CDR2 are SGHDT and YYEEEE. CDR3 protein: CASSPDTGLSTGELFF. CDR3 nucleotides: TGTGCCAGCAGCCCCGACACAGGGTTGAGCACCGGGGAGCTGTTTTTT.

This chain links TRBV9 with TRBJ2-5; 9 nucleotides match TRBD1. Germline V gene sequence: CDR1 SGDLS, CDR2 YYNGEE. V shed 3 bases and J 4 bases; nucleotides not matched to a gene: 4. There are 14 residues in the CDR3. For the CDR3, the DNA is TGTGCCAGCAGCGGGGACAGGGACCGAGAGACCCAGTACTTC. This encodes CASSGDRDRETQYF. Looking up the rest from reference TRBV9 and TRBJ2-5 gives the full variable domain: DSGVTQTPKHLITATGQRVTLRCSPRSGDLSVYWYQQSLDQGLQFLIQYYNGEERAKGNILERFSAQQFPDLHSELNLSSLELGDSALYFCASSGDRDRETQYFGPGTRLLVL.

This clone was seen a handful of times. V gene TRBV27 combines with J gene TRBJ2-7; the D gene is possibly TRBD2 (6 bases). The germline V and J ends were trimmed by 6 bases and 7 bases, with 22 bases remaining between them. The CDR3 contains 15 residues. The V gene's germline CDR1 is MNHEY and CDR2 SMNVEV (reference sequence). The CDR3 region has the DNA TGTGCCAGCAGGGACTCGGGGAGGAGTCCGGGAGAGCAGTACTTC. It codes for CASRDSGRSPGEQYF.